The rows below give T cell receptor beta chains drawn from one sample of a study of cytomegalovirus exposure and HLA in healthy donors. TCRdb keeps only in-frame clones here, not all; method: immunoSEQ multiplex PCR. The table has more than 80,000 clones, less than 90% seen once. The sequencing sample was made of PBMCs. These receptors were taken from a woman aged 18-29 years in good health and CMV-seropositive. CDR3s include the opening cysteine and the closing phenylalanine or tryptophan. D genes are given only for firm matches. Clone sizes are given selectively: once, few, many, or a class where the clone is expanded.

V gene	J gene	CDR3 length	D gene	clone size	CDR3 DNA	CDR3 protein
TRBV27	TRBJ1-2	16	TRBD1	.	TGTGCCAGCAGTGCTACAAAGATGGGGACAGGGTCTGGCTACACCTTC	CASSATKMGTGSGYTF
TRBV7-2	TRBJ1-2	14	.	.	TGTGCCAGCAGCTTATCAGGGATCCAGTATGGCTACACCTTC	CASSLSGIQYGYTF
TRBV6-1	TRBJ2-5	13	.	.	TGTGCCAGCAGTACAGTGGGCGAGGAGACCCAGTACTTC	CASSTVGEETQYF
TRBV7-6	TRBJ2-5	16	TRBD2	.	TGTGCCAGCAGTTCCCTCTCGCGGGGGGCCCAAGAGACCCAGTACTTC	CASSSLSRGAQETQYF
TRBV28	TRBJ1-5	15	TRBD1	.	TGTGCCAGCAGTTTATTACAGGGGGGCAATCAGCCCCAGCATTTT	CASSLLQGGNQPQHF
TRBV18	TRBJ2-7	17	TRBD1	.	TGTGCCAGCTCACACCCGCCGCCAGGGACAGAGAATTTCGAGCAGTACTTC	CASSHPPPGTENFEQYF
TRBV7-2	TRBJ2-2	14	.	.	TGTGCCAGCAGCCAAAGGGACTCTCGCGGGGAGCTGTTTTTT	CASSQRDSRGELFF
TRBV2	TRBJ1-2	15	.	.	TGTGCCAGCAGATTCGACGGAGGAGCTAACTATGGCTACACCTTC	CASRFDGGANYGYTF
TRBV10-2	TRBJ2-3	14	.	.	TGCGCCAGCAGTGAGCGGGGCGGGGCATATACGCAGTATTTT	CASSERGGAYTQYF
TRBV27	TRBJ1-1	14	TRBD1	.	TGTGCCAGCGGATTCAGGGGGTATAACACTGAAGCTTTCTTT	CASGFRGYNTEAFF
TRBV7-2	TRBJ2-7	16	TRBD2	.	TGTGCCAGCAGCTTAGGGCCGGGACTAGGGGGTTCGGAGCAGTACTTC	CASSLGPGLGGSEQYF
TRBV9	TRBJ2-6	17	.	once	TGTGCCAGCAGCGGCCTACAGGGCTCCGCTGGGGCCAACGTCCTGACTTTC	CASSGLQGSAGANVLTF
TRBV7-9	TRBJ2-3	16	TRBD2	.	TGTGCCAGCAGCCCAAGCGGGGGAGAGGGCACAGATACGCAGTATTTT	CASSPSGGEGTDTQYF
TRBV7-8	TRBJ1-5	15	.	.	TGTGCCAGCAGCCCGGACAGAGTAAGAAATCAGCCCCAGCATTTT	CASSPDRVRNQPQHF
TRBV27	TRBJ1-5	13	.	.	TGTGCCAGCAGTCCTTATAGCAATCAGCCCCAGCATTTT	CASSPYSNQPQHF
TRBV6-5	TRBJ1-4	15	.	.	TGTGCCAGCAGTTCTTTGGGACTGCGAAATGAAAAACTGTTTTTT	CASSSLGLRNEKLFF
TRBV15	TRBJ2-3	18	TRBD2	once	TGTGCCACCAGCAGAGATTTGACTAGCGGGGGTATCACAGATACGCAGTATTTT	CATSRDLTSGGITDTQYF
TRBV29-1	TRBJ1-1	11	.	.	TGCAGCGTACAGGGATCTGCTGAAGCTTTCTTT	CSVQGSAEAFF
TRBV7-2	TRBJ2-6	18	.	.	TGTGCCAGCAGCCCCACCGGGACACTGCTACCTGGGGCCAACGTCCTGACTTTC	CASSPTGTLLPGANVLTF
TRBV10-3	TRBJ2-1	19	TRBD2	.	TGTGCCATCAGTGAGAGGACTAGCGGGGGGACGGGCTCCTACAATGAGCAGTTCTTC	CAISERTSGGTGSYNEQFF
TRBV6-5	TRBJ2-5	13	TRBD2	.	TGTGCCAGCAGAATAGCGGGGGAAGAGACCCAGTACTTC	CASRIAGEETQYF
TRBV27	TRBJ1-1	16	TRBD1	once	TGTGCCAGCAGTTTAGGGGACAGGGGAGGGAACACTGAAGCTTTCTTT	CASSLGDRGGNTEAFF
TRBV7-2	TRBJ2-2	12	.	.	TGTGCTAGCGGACAGTTCACCGGGGAGCTGTTTTTT	CASGQFTGELFF
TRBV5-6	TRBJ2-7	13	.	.	TGTGCCAGCAGCTGGGACTTAGCCTACGAGCAGTACTTC	CASSWDLAYEQYF
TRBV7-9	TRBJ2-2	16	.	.	TGTGCCAGCAGTGCAATAGCGGCGACGAACACCGGGGAGCTGTTTTTT	CASSAIAATNTGELFF
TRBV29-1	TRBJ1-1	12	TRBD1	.	TGCAGCGCGACCGACAGGGGCACTGAAGCTTTCTTT	CSATDRGTEAFF
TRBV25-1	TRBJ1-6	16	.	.	TGTGCCAGCAGTGACTTAACGAGGGATCATAATTCACCCCTCCACTTT	CASSDLTRDHNSPLHF
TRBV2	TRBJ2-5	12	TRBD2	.	TGTGCCATCGGGACTAGCGGGGAGACCCAGTACTTC	CAIGTSGETQYF
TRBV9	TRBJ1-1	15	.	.	TGTGCCAGCAGCGTAGGTCGGAGGATAGACACTGAAGCTTTCTTT	CASSVGRRIDTEAFF
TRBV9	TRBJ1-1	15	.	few	TGTGCCAGCAGCGTAGGTTTTGGGGAAGGGGCTGAAGCTTTCTTT	CASSVGFGEGAEAFF
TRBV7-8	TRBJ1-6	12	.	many	TGTGCCAGCAGCTTCGTAAATTCACCCCTCCACTTT	CASSFVNSPLHF
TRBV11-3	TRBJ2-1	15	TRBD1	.	TGTGCCAGCAGCTTAACCAGGGGGCCCGGGAATGAGCAGTTCTTC	CASSLTRGPGNEQFF
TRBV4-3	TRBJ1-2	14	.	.	TGCGCCAGCAGCCAAGGGCCGGGATCCTATGGCTACACCTTC	CASSQGPGSYGYTF
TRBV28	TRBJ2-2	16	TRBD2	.	TGTGCCAGCAGTTTGGCCGGGGGGGCTGGAACCGGGGAGCTGTTTTTT	CASSLAGGAGTGELFF